This paragraph covers one T cell receptor beta chain sequence. At the DNA level, this CDR3 is encoded by other sequences in the same sample as well. The data were obtained in a study of shared clonotypes between healthy human individuals. Researchers divided each subset's genomic DNA evenly across several immunoSEQ plates. Generated by immunoSEQ multiplex PCR, the TCRdb table keeps only in-frame clones and is missing some. The data contain more than 2,000,000 clones, 93% of them seen just once; the ten biggest clones take up 0.39%. Sequenced sample: naive CD4+ T cells from PBMCs. The subset was: CD45RA+ positively selected. The sequence derives from a man younger than 30 in good health. Some clones in this sample may be carry-over from other donors' samples.

The CDR3 sequence: CASSLIQGGYEQYF. CDR3 DNA sequence: TGCGCCAGCAGTTTGATACAGGGTGGCTACGAGCAGTACTTC. The rearrangement joins TRBV5-1 to TRBJ2-7; a weak D match, TRBD1 (6 bases). This CDR3 is 14 amino acids long. The V gene's germline CDR1 is SGHRS and CDR2 YFSETQ. V was shortened by 5 bases and J by 3 bases, with 15 bases between the two germline ends.